One sample yielded the 20 T cell receptor beta chains listed below, sequenced in a study of beta chain features in type 1 diabetes. Every bit of the isolated RNA underwent reverse transcription, so sequencing read expressed TCRB transcripts. Assay: immunoSEQ multiplex PCR; the TCRdb copy retains only in-frame clones and omits some. The sample contains some 150,000 clones, roughly 11% of which appear only once. The sequenced material came from central memory CD4+ T cells from blood. Receptors originate from a man aged 18 to 30 in good health.

The table lists this clone with a few counts. The chain couples TRBV9 to TRBJ2-1; the D call may be TRBD1 or TRBD2 (5 bases each). Germline CDR1 reads SGDLS; CDR2 reads YYNGEE. The germline V and J ends were trimmed by 4 bases and 6 bases, with 11 bases remaining between them. This CDR3 spans 13 amino acids. The CDR3, as DNA: TGTGCCAGCAGCCTCTTTGGGGGCAATGAGCAGTTCTTC. Protein product: CASSLFGGNEQFF. Looking up the rest from reference TRBV9 and TRBJ2-1 gives the full variable domain: DSGVTQTPKHLITATGQRVTLRCSPRSGDLSVYWYQQSLDQGLQFLIQYYNGEERAKGNILERFSAQQFPDLHSELNLSSLELGDSALYFCASSLFGGNEQFFGPGTRLTVL.

This clone has a handful of counts. The chain combines TRBV19 with TRBJ2-7, with TRBD1 matching over 7 bases. The V gene end was trimmed by 5 bases and the J gene end by 0 bases; junction bases not matched to a gene: 7. The CDR3 loop spans 15 amino acids. Germline CDR1 and CDR2: LNHDA and SQIVND (reference sequence). The CDR3 region is CASSAAGTDSYEQYF. The DNA for the CDR3 is TGTGCCAGTAGTGCTGCCGGGACAGACTCCTACGAGCAGTACTTC.

This chain links TRBV7-2 with TRBJ2-3, with a possible D match to TRBD2 (5 bases). Trimming took 1 base from V and 4 from J, leaving 15 bases between them. CDR1 is SGHTA and CDR2 is FQGNSA in the germline V gene. CDR3 length: 16 residues. This CDR3 is CASSLEASLYADTQYF. For the CDR3, the DNA is TGTGCCAGCAGCTTAGAGGCTAGCCTTTACGCAGATACGCAGTATTTT.

This clone turned up a few times. V and J are TRBV9 and TRBJ1-1; tentative D call: TRBD1 (5 bases). Trimming stripped 0 bases from V and 5 bases from J, with 8 bases between. This CDR3 spans 13 amino acids. The germline CDR1 and CDR2 sequences are SGDLS and YYNGEE. This chain's CDR3 is CASSVGDLTEAFF. As DNA, the CDR3 is TGTGCCAGCAGCGTAGGGGACCTTACTGAAGCTTTCTTT.

The genes are TRBV19 and TRBJ2-7, with D unresolved. Germline lookup yields CDR1 LNHDA and CDR2 SQIVND (reference sequence). The ends were cut back, 7 bases at V and 3 bases at J, with 10 bases in the middle. The CDR3 sequence is 12 residues long. The CDR3: CASTIVDYEQYF. The CDR3 DNA is TGTGCCAGTACCATTGTTGACTACGAGCAGTACTTC.

Notes on this clone: An end of the junction differs from the germline gene, which may be a read error. The chain joins TRBV10-3 to TRBJ2-4; no clear D gene. Germline lookup yields CDR1 ENHRY and CDR2 SYGVKD. This CDR3 is built from 14 residues. This CDR3 reads CASSPGGSKNIQYF. The CDR3, as DNA: TGTGCCAGCAGTCCCGGTGGCAGCAAAAACATTCAGTACTTC.

A few counts support this clone. The chain couples TRBV28 to TRBJ1-5, with TRBD1 as a possible D gene (6 bases). The CDR3 covers 15 residues. Germline V gene data show CDR1 as MDHEN and CDR2 as SYDVKM. Trimming took 3 bases from V and 5 from J, leaving 14 bases between them. In nucleotides, the CDR3 is TGTGCCAGCAGTTTGTATGGCAGGGGAGATCAGCCCCAGCATTTT. Protein sequence: CASSLYGRGDQPQHF.

This clone showed up many times. The V call is TRBV2, the J call TRBJ2-6; D possibly corresponds to TRBD1 (5 bases). V shed 6 bases and J shed 0 bases, with 15 bases lying between them. There are 17 residues in the CDR3. Per germline, CDR1 SNHLY and CDR2 FYNNEI. The CDR3 DNA reads TGTGCCAGCAGGAAGGACAACGTTTACTCTGGGGCCAACGTCCTGACTTTC. Residues: CASRKDNVYSGANVLTF.

The sample holds a few counts of this clone. This chain joins TRBV6-5 and TRBJ2-7; D possibly corresponds to TRBD1 (6 bases). The CDR3 is 14 residues long. V shed 5 bases and J shed 7 bases, with 18 bases lying between them. The V gene's germline CDR1 is MNHEY and CDR2 SVGAGI. Here the CDR3 reads CASSEQGAPSEQYF. As DNA, the CDR3 is TGTGCCAGCAGTGAACAGGGAGCCCCATCAGAGCAGTACTTC.

The rearrangement joins TRBV7-9 to TRBJ2-2; 8 bases are shared with TRBD1. CDR1 SEHNR and CDR2 FQNEAQ come from the germline V gene (reference sequence). CDR3 size: 15 residues. V was clipped by 4 bases and J by 1 base; unmatched bases: 2. The CDR3: CASSYRGMNTGELFF. CDR3 in DNA: TGTGCCAGCAGCTACAGGGGGATGAACACCGGGGAGCTGTTTTTT.

This sequence joins TRBV5-4 and TRBJ2-5; TRBD1 might be the D (5 bases). CDR1 is SGHNT, CDR2 YYREEE, per germline (reference sequence). The CDR3 has 15 residues. V was cut by 4 bases and J by 0 bases, with 13 bases left in between. The CDR3 is CASSTPDKYQETQYF. CDR3 DNA sequence: TGTGCCAGCAGCACCCCGGACAAGTACCAAGAGACCCAGTACTTC.

The chain is built from TRBV11-1 and TRBJ2-7; tentative D call: TRBD1 (5 bases). The CDR3 consists of 12 residues. V dropped 5 bases and J dropped 6 bases, with 11 bases sitting between them. The germline V gene has CDR1 SGHAT and CDR2 FQDESV (reference sequence). The chain's CDR3 is CASSRRGGEQYF. The DNA of the CDR3 is TGTGCCAGCAGCCGAAGGGGCGGCGAGCAGTACTTC.

V is TRBV13 and J is TRBJ2-2; a possible D gene is TRBD2 (5 bases). The CDR3 spans 16 residues. Germline V gene data show CDR1 as PRHDT and CDR2 as FYEKMQ (reference sequence). Trimming left V 1 base short and J 5 bases short, with 14 bases between. DNA of the CDR3: TGTGCCAGCAGCTTAGACCCTAGCCCACGTACCGGGGAGCTGTTTTTT. This encodes CASSLDPSPRTGELFF. The entire variable domain, with the rest obtained from reference TRBV13 and TRBJ2-2, is as follows: AAGVIQSPRHLIKEKRETATLKCYPIPRHDTVYWYQQGPGQDPQFLISFYEKMQSDKGSIPDRFSAQQFSDYHSELNMSSLELGDSALYFCASSLDPSPRTGELFFGEGSRLTVL.

This clone appeared many times. The rearrangement links TRBV15 to TRBJ2-2; D is perhaps TRBD1 (7 bases). Per the germline V gene, CDR1 is LNHNV and CDR2 is YYDKDF (reference sequence). This CDR3 spans 16 amino acids. The V end lost 3 bases, the J end lost 0 bases, and 11 bases lay between the germline ends. The CDR3 is CATSRGGQANTGELFF. CDR3 DNA: TGTGCCACCAGCAGGGGAGGACAGGCGAACACCGGGGAGCTGTTTTTT.

The rearrangement joins TRBV2 to TRBJ1-2, with 8 nucleotides matching TRBD1. CDR1 is SNHLY, CDR2 FYNNEI, per germline. The CDR3 contains 15 residues. With V trimmed by 6 bases and J by 0 bases, 6 bases remained unmatched. The CDR3 DNA follows: TGTGCCAGCAGCAGGACAGGGCAAGCTAACTATGGCTACACCTTC. Translation: CASSRTGQANYGYTF.

This clone was detected only a few times. With a much larger clone just one base away, this may be a read error. The chain is built from TRBV28 and TRBJ2-3, with 9 positions matching TRBD2. Germline loops: CDR1 MDHEN, CDR2 SYDVKM. V shed 4 bases and J 7 bases; nucleotides not matched to a gene: 9. This CDR3 comprises 15 residues. The chain's CDR3 is CASSWGGSGGNTQYF. The CDR3 DNA sequence: TGTGCCAGCAGTTGGGGGGGGAGCGGGGGGAATACGCAGTATTTT.

This clone was counted a few times. The V and J genes are TRBV6-1 and TRBJ2-3; 10 nucleotides agree with TRBD1. Germline CDR1 reads MNHNS; CDR2 reads SASEGT. The CDR3 spans 15 residues. V was clipped by 8 bases and J by 0 bases; unmatched bases: 5. The CDR3 nucleotides read TGTGCCAGCCACGACAGGGGGCGAAGCACAGATACGCAGTATTTT. This codes for CASHDRGRSTDTQYF.

The DNA of the CDR3 is TGTGCCAGCAGTTCTCAGAGCGGGAGAGTTTACGAGCAGTACTTC. Its protein product is CASSSQSGRVYEQYF. This chain connects TRBV27 to TRBJ2-7, with TRBD2 matching 8 bases. Germline CDR1 reads MNHEY; CDR2 reads SMNVEV (reference sequence). Trimming removed 4 bases from V and 4 bases from J; junction bases left unmatched: 9. This CDR3 region has 15 residues.

There are a few counts of this clone. The V call is TRBV4-2, the J call TRBJ1-6, with a possible D match to TRBD1 (5 bases). V shed 4 bases and J shed 5 bases, with 18 bases lying between them. The CDR3 extends over 17 amino acids. Germline V lookup: CDR1 LGHNA, CDR2 YNFKEQ. In DNA form, the CDR3 reads TGTGCCAGCAGCCCAAGAACTCAGGGAGGGGATAATTCACCCCTCCACTTT. It is translated as CASSPRTQGGDNSPLHF.

The gene calls are TRBV30 and TRBJ1-2; 7 positions agree with TRBD1. Germline assignment: CDR1 GTSNPN and CDR2 SVGIG (reference sequence). Unmatched junction bases numbered 9, after V lost 2 bases and J lost 6 bases. The CDR3 length is 14 residues. The CDR3 DNA reads TGTGCCTGGAGTTTGAGGACAGGCGTAAATGGCTACACCTTC. This translates into CAWSLRTGVNGYTF.